This T cell receptor beta chain originates from a study of regulatory and conventional T cells in RAG deficiency. Sequencing used immunoSEQ multiplex PCR; TCRdb keeps in-frame clones, though not all of them. The table records 20,000 to 25,000 clones, 95% to 97% of them present only once. V was pared by 0 bases and J by 3 bases, with 9 bases between. This CDR3 has 15 residues. Germline-derived CDR1 and CDR2 are SGHRS and YFSETQ. Comment on this clone: Its antigen is currently unknown.

Conventional CD4+ T cells were sorted from blood as CD25-low CD127-high cells. Study results and caveats: Treg unique TCR beta sequences were about 100-fold fewer in Omenn syndrome and CID/AS patients than controls. These Omenn syndrome Treg sorts may hold peripherally activated cells instead. In Omenn syndrome, Treg and Tconv repertoires overlapped >75%.

These same data were also listed under a study on regulatory T cells. That report adds: Primers: 52 TRBV forward and 13 TRBJ reverse. Skewed V and J usage and few unique V-J pairs marked patient repertoires, most in Tregs.

Source material: CD25- CD4+ T cells sorted from blood. The chain combines TRBV5-1 with TRBJ1-4; no firm D call. The TCR was taken from a human donor in good health. Here the CDR3 reads CASSLASAANEKLFF. The DNA of the CDR3 is TGCGCCAGCAGCTTGGCGTCTGCGGCTAATGAAAAACTGTTTTTT.